The 11 T cell receptor beta chains given below trace back to one sample, sequenced in a study of T cell responses to AZD1222 COVID-19 vaccine. Libraries were prepared by immunoSEQ multiplex PCR; TCRdb keeps only in-frame clonotypes and omits some of them. In the table there are approximately 97,000 clones, around 87% of which are singletons. The input for sequencing was peripheral blood, taken on day 0 of AZD1222 vaccination. These receptors were taken from an adult in good health.

The chain links TRBV28 to TRBJ1-5; TRBD1 aligns across 8 bases. V dropped 6 bases and J dropped 7; count of bases not matched to a gene: 8. Germline lookup yields CDR1 MDHEN and CDR2 SYDVKM. There are 14 residues in the CDR3. The CDR3 DNA reads as TGTGCCAGCAGCCCCGACAGGGGAAACCAGCCCCAGCATTTT. Translated, it gives CASSPDRGNQPQHF.

In the case of this clone: One junction end does not reproduce the germline sequence, and a read error may be involved. The CDR3 coding sequence is TGTGCCAGCAGCTCAACCGGGACTAGCGGGAAGTCCCCGATCTTC. The encoded protein is CASSSTGTSGKSPIF. This chain links TRBV7-9 with TRBJ2-1; 13 bases align to TRBD2. Germline CDR1 SEHNR, CDR2 FQNEAQ (reference sequence). The CDR3 loop spans 15 amino acids.

The rearrangement joins TRBV12-3 or TRBV12-4 to TRBJ1-1; unclear D gene. This CDR3 contains 13 residues. The V end lost 5 bases, the J end lost 0 bases, and 7 bases lay between the germline ends. The CDR3 region is CASSNELNTEAFF. The CDR3 bases are TGTGCCAGCAGTAATGAATTGAACACTGAAGCTTTCTTT.

This rearrangement joins TRBV6-5 to TRBJ2-3; 11 bases are a match to TRBD1. Germline CDR1 MNHEY, CDR2 SVGAGI. CDR3 size: 15 residues. V shed 5 bases and J 15 bases; nucleotides not matched to a gene: 16. The CDR3 protein is CASSRTGGALAGPYF. The CDR3 DNA is TGTGCCAGCAGTCGGACAGGGGGCGCTTTAGCCGGGCCTTATTTT.

The chain couples TRBV30 to TRBJ1-1, with D perhaps matching TRBD1 (6 bases). The germline V gene encodes CDR1 GTSNPN and CDR2 SVGIG (reference sequence). The V end was cut by 3 bases, the J end by 0 bases, with 14 bases between. The CDR3 has 15 amino acids. The CDR3 reads CAWSAFNRVNTEAFF. The CDR3 coding sequence is TGTGCCTGGAGCGCATTCAACAGGGTGAACACTGAAGCTTTCTTT.

The chain has TRBV29-1 and TRBJ2-1; D perhaps matches TRBD2 (6 bases). Trimming left V 2 bases short and J 8 bases short, with 19 bases between. The CDR3 spans 15 residues. From germline, CDR1 is SQVTM and CDR2 ANQGSEA. The chain's CDR3 is CSVEPLRGAFDEQFF. The CDR3 coding sequence is TGCAGCGTTGAACCCTTGCGGGGAGCTTTCGATGAGCAGTTCTTC.

The rearrangement links TRBV7-8 to TRBJ2-3; tentatively, D is TRBD2 (5 bases). The CDR3 spans 13 residues. Trimming pared 0 bases from V and 6 bases from J, leaving 7 bases between. CDR1 SGHVS and CDR2 FQNEAQ come from the germline V gene. The chain's CDR3 is CASSLAKRDTQYF. The CDR3 DNA reads TGTGCCAGCAGCTTAGCGAAGCGGGATACGCAGTATTTT.

V usage is TRBV10-3 and J usage is TRBJ1-2; 9 nucleotides agree with TRBD1. The CDR3 covers 15 residues. Germline values: CDR1 ENHRY, CDR2 SYGVKD. Germline trimming cut 6 bases from V and 5 bases from J; bases unmatched to any gene: 10. The CDR3 DNA reads as TGTGCCATCAGGGATTCACAGGGGGCGGAGTATGGCTACACCTTC. It specifies CAIRDSQGAEYGYTF.

This chain uses TRBV5-5 with TRBJ1-3, with D perhaps TRBD1 (5 bases). The CDR3 totals 14 residues. Germline assignment: CDR1 SGHKS and CDR2 YYEKEE (reference sequence). Trimming left V 1 base short and J 3 bases short, with 8 bases between. The CDR3 DNA follows: TGTGCCAGCAGCTTGCAGGGAGGTGGAAACACCATATATTTT. Protein: CASSLQGGGNTIYF.

In DNA form, the CDR3 reads TGTGCCAGCAGTGGGGGGGGGTGGACTGAAGCTTTCTTT. Translation: CASSGGGWTEAFF. The rearrangement links TRBV25-1 to TRBJ1-1; a possible D gene is TRBD1 (5 bases). This CDR3 has 13 residues. V lost 4 bases, J lost 5 bases, and 11 bases lay in between. Germline lookup yields CDR1 MGHDK and CDR2 SYGVNS. Full variable domain (rest looked up from reference TRBV25-1 and TRBJ1-1): EADIYQTPRYLVIGTGKKITLECSQTMGHDKMYWYQQDPGMELHLIHYSYGVNSTEKGDLSSESTVSRIRTEHFPLTLESARPSHTSQYLCASSGGGWTEAFFGQGTRLTVV.

The chain couples TRBV28 to TRBJ1-6; 7 nucleotides align to TRBD1. Germline loops: CDR1 MDHEN, CDR2 SYDVKM. Losses at the gene ends were 5 bases for V and 15 bases for J; bases not matched to a gene: 19. This CDR3 is built from 16 residues. The DNA for the CDR3 is TGTGCCAGCAGTCCGCAGAGACAGGGAAACCAACCCTACCTCCACTTT. This gives the protein CASSPQRQGNQPYLHF.